These 29 T cell receptor beta chains were sequenced from one sample in a study of early T cells in non-severe SARS-CoV-2 infection (dated by TCRdb to the early 2020s). To prepare the library, 5' RACE was applied. For sequencing, a NextSeq 500 was employed. Through fastp at Q25 and MiXCR, TCRdb rebuilt clones from the public reads, retaining in-frame beta chains. Entries are consolidated by CDR3 protein sequence, retaining the most common genes and DNA. This sample gives around 30,000 distinct CDR3 sequences in total; roughly 4% of them show up just once. 4.4% of the sample is held by the ten biggest clonotypes. Material: whole blood. Receptor source: an adult who was a healthcare worker with PCR-confirmed SARS-CoV-2 infection or an uninfected control (not recorded which).

The table lists this clonotype with many counts. J is TRBJ2-5 and V is TRBV4-1, with 13 bases aligning to TRBD2. In germline, CDR1 is MGHRA, CDR2 YSYEKL. CDR3 length: 17 residues. V lost 5 bases, J lost 1 base, and 7 bases stayed unmatched. The CDR3 sequence: CASSGTSGMVAQETQYF. The DNA of the CDR3 is TGCGCCAGCAGCGGGACTAGCGGGATGGTGGCCCAAGAGACCCAGTACTTC.

This clonotype occurred many times. The V call is TRBV6-1, the J call TRBJ2-7; a weak D match, TRBD2 (7 bases). The germline V and J ends were trimmed by 4 bases and 5 bases, with 18 bases remaining between them. CDR3 length equals 15 residues. Germline CDR1 and CDR2: MNHNS and SASEGT. The CDR3 is CASSANREGRNEQYF. The CDR3 nucleotides read TGTGCCAGCAGTGCGAACAGGGAGGGGCGTAACGAGCAGTACTTC.

This clonotype has a count of ten or more. The V gene is TRBV12-3 or TRBV12-4, the J gene TRBJ2-1; TRBD2 matches 9 bases. V shed 6 bases and J 6 bases; nucleotides not matched to a gene: 6. The CDR3 consists of 14 residues. Written as DNA, the CDR3 is TGTGCCAGCAGCCCTCGTAGCGGGAGCAATGAGCAGTTCTTC. Translation: CASSPRSGSNEQFF.

This clonotype showed up just a few times. J is TRBJ2-3 and V is TRBV2; tentatively, D is TRBD1 (6 bases). Germline CDR1 reads SNHLY; CDR2 reads FYNNEI. The CDR3 consists of 15 residues. With 7 bases removed from V and 4 bases from J, the gap between germline ends came to 18 bases. CDR3 sequence (DNA): TGTGCCAGCACCGAACAGGGTATTGGCGCAGATACGCAGTATTTT. Its protein product is CASTEQGIGADTQYF. Full variable domain (rest looked up from reference TRBV2 and TRBJ2-3): EPEVTQTPSHQVTQMGQEVILRCVPISNHLYFYWYRQILGQKVEFLVSFYNNEISEKSEIFDDQFSVERPDGSNFTLKIRSTKLEDSAMYFCASTEQGIGADTQYFGPGTRLTVL.

This clonotype has just a few counts. The chain carries TRBV7-9 and TRBJ2-3; 9 bases are a match to TRBD2. The CDR3 is 15 amino acids. V lost 2 bases and J lost 4; bases outside the gene matches: 4. Germline V CDR1 and CDR2: SEHNR, FQNEAQ (reference sequence). The CDR3, as DNA: TGTGCCAGCAGCTTATTAGCGGGAGTGGCAGATACGCAGTATTTT. It is translated as CASSLLAGVADTQYF.

In this sample, this clonotype turned up many times. The V call is TRBV28, the J call TRBJ1-5, with 11 bases lining up with TRBD1. Germline CDR1 MDHEN, CDR2 SYDVKM. The CDR3 loop spans 16 amino acids. J lost 7 bases, V lost 6 bases, and 11 bases had no gene match. The CDR3 sequence: CASRRRTGGFGQPQHF. CDR3 DNA: TGTGCCAGCAGACGAAGGACAGGGGGCTTTGGACAGCCCCAGCATTTT.

This clonotype was counted ten times or more. The rearrangement uses TRBV23-1 and TRBJ2-5; D might be TRBD2 (5 bases). TRBV23-1 is an open reading frame whose function is uncertain. The CDR3 is made up of 15 amino acids. V gave up 6 bases and J gave up 4 bases, with 18 bases separating them. This CDR3 reads CASSSRDSIRETQYF. CDR3 DNA sequence: TGCGCCAGCAGCAGCCGGGATTCAATTCGAGAGACCCAGTACTTC.

At least ten counts were recorded for this clonotype. CDR3 nucleotide sequence: TGTGCCAGCAGCGTAGAAGGACGGCGGGGTGAAAAACTGTTTTTT. Translating it yields CASSVEGRRGEKLFF. The chain is built from TRBV9 and TRBJ1-4; D is unclear. The CDR3 has 15 amino acids. Germline values: CDR1 SGDLS, CDR2 YYNGEE. V was shortened by 0 bases and J by 7 bases, with 13 bases between the two germline ends.

This clonotype was counted a few times. V and J are TRBV7-9 and TRBJ2-2; 8 bases agree with TRBD1. Germline V CDR1 and CDR2: SEHNR, FQNEAQ (reference sequence). J gave up 0 bases and V 5 bases, and 2 bases lay outside the gene matches. The CDR3 length is 15 residues. The CDR3 is CASSMGQANTGELFF. CDR3 coding DNA: TGTGCCAGCAGCATGGGACAGGCGAACACCGGGGAGCTGTTTTTT.

This clonotype was detected only a few times. Here the CDR3 reads CASSSPRANGYTF. The DNA of the CDR3 is TGTGCCAGCAGCTCCCCCCGAGCTAATGGCTACACCTTC. The genes are TRBV5-4 and TRBJ1-2; D remains unclear. The V and J ends lost 3 bases and 6 bases respectively, with 12 bases between them. The V gene's germline CDR1 is SGHNT and CDR2 YYREEE (reference sequence). The CDR3 sequence is 13 residues long.

The chain joins TRBV28 to TRBJ2-1; D is uncertain. This CDR3 has 13 residues. Germline CDR1 is MDHEN and CDR2 is SYDVKM. V shed 3 bases and J shed 5 bases, with 8 bases lying between them. CDR3 bases: TGTGCCAGCAGTTTCCCCCGCGACAATGAGCAGTTCTTC. Translating it yields CASSFPRDNEQFF.

By proportion, this clonotype is medium-sized. J is TRBJ2-2 and V is TRBV7-7, with D possibly TRBD1 on 5 matching bases. V lost 6 bases and J 7 bases, leaving 9 bases between the germline ends. CDR3 size: 12 residues. Germline V gives CDR1 SSHAT, CDR2 FNYEAQ (reference sequence). CDR3 amino acids: CASSPTGGELFF. The CDR3 coding sequence is TGTGCCAGCAGTCCTACAGGCGGGGAGCTGTTTTTT.

In this sample, this clonotype turned up a few times. The CDR3 nucleotides read TGTGCCAGCAGCTTAGCGTTAGCGGGACAGGTGTACTTC. Translating it yields CASSLALAGQVYF. The chain employs TRBV7-2 and TRBJ2-7; either TRBD1 or TRBD2 may supply D (8 bases each). V lost 0 bases to trimming and J lost 12 bases, with 15 bases between them. This CDR3 has 13 amino acids. Per germline, CDR1 SGHTA and CDR2 FQGNSA.

The genes are TRBV28 and TRBJ2-5, with TRBD1 matching 7 bases. Looked up from germline, CDR1 is MDHEN and CDR2 is SYDVKM. CDR3 length equals 14 residues. V lost 8 bases, J lost 5 bases, and 11 bases stayed unmatched. The DNA of the CDR3 is TGTGCCAGCCGGACCCTACAGGGGACCGAGACCCAGTACTTC. Residues: CASRTLQGTETQYF.

This chain connects TRBV12-3 or TRBV12-4 to TRBJ2-7; 11 bases line up with TRBD2. V gave up 1 base and J gave up 2 bases; unmatched junction bases: 1. The CDR3 is 15 amino acids. CDR3 coding DNA: TGTGCCAGCAGTTTAGGACTAGCGGGGCCCTACGAGCAGTACTTC. Protein sequence: CASSLGLAGPYEQYF.

V usage is TRBV29-1 and J usage is TRBJ2-3; 8 bases align to TRBD1. CDR1 and CDR2 from the germline V gene are SQVTM and ANQGSEA. J was trimmed by 3 bases and V by 3 bases; bases with no gene match: 2. The CDR3 extends over 13 amino acids. CDR3 sequence: CSVDQGATDTQYF. The CDR3, as DNA: TGCAGCGTTGACCAGGGGGCAACAGATACGCAGTATTTT.

This clonotype was seen at least ten times. V is TRBV7-9 and J is TRBJ1-3; 8 positions match TRBD1. Germline V gives CDR1 SEHNR, CDR2 FQNEAQ (reference sequence). V was clipped by 4 bases and J by 0 bases; unmatched bases: 8. This CDR3 comprises 17 residues. CDR3 DNA sequence: TGTGCCAGCAGCTCCGTCGGACAGGGTCGCTCTGGAAACACCATATATTTT. Protein sequence: CASSSVGQGRSGNTIYF.

This clonotype came up a few times. The rearrangement joins TRBV5-1 to TRBJ2-5; 14 bases align to TRBD2. The CDR3 extends over 16 amino acids. V lost 0 bases to trimming and J lost 6 bases; unmatched junction nucleotides: 4. CDR1 is SGHRS, CDR2 YFSETQ, per germline. The CDR3 coding sequence is TGCGCCAGCAGCTTGGGGGGACTAGCGGGAGACCAGACCCAGTACTTC. Residues: CASSLGGLAGDQTQYF.

The chain couples TRBV18 to TRBJ2-7, with D tentatively TRBD2 (5 bases). The germline gives CDR1 KGHSH, CDR2 LQKENI. Trimming took off 0 bases at V and 0 bases at J, with 9 bases between the two ends. The CDR3 runs 15 residues. The CDR3 protein is CASSPPSGASYEQYF. CDR3 sequence (DNA): TGTGCCAGCTCACCACCAAGCGGAGCCTCCTACGAGCAGTACTTC.

As for this clonotype: Since a much larger clone is just one base distant, this may be a read error. The CDR3 sequence: CSARDASGRADTDTQYF. CDR3 coding DNA: TGCAGTGCTAGAGATGCTAGCGGGAGGGCCGACACAGATACGCAGTATTTT. V gene TRBV20-1 combines with J gene TRBJ2-3; TRBD2 aligns across 12 bases. The germline V gene has CDR1 DFQATT and CDR2 SNEGSKA (reference sequence). This CDR3 is 17 amino acids long. The V gene end was trimmed by 0 bases and the J gene end by 2 bases; junction bases not matched to a gene: 6.

This clonotype was seen ten or more times. V gene TRBV28 combines with J gene TRBJ2-1, with 9 bases that match TRBD2. After removal of 2 bases from V and 1 base from J, the junction contained 0 bases not matched to a gene. CDR1 and CDR2 (germline): MDHEN, SYDVKM. This CDR3 has 15 residues. CDR3 DNA: TGTGCCAGCAGTTTAGCGGGAGGGTCCTACAATGAGCAGTTCTTC. Translated: CASSLAGGSYNEQFF. The complete variable domain, with remaining parts taken from reference TRBV28 and TRBJ2-1, reads DVKVTQSSRYLVKRTGEKVFLECVQDMDHENMFWYRQDPGLGLRLIYFSYDVKMKEKGDIPEGYSVSREKKERFSLILESASTNQTSMYLCASSLAGGSYNEQFFGPGTRLTVL.

V and J are TRBV7-9 and TRBJ2-7, with a tentative D call TRBD1 (6 bases). The V gene lost 1 base and the J gene lost 0 bases, with 10 bases spanning the gap. Germline V gives CDR1 SEHNR, CDR2 FQNEAQ (reference sequence). The CDR3 extends over 15 amino acids. CDR3 sequence (DNA): TGTGCCAGCAGCTTAGTGGGACAAGCCTCCTACGAGCAGTACTTC. This sequence encodes CASSLVGQASYEQYF.

DNA of the CDR3: TGTGCCAGCAGCTTAGCTGAGGGTGGCTATGGCTACACCTTC. Protein product: CASSLAEGGYGYTF. The chain combines TRBV7-2 with TRBJ1-2; D is unresolved. Deletions cut 0 bases from V and 4 bases from J, with 9 bases between. Germline V gives CDR1 SGHTA, CDR2 FQGNSA. This CDR3 has 14 residues.

This clonotype has at least ten counts. V is TRBV28 and J is TRBJ2-1; perhaps TRBD2 as D (6 bases). Germline V gene lookup returns CDR1 MDHEN and CDR2 SYDVKM. The CDR3 contains 15 residues. V was clipped by 5 bases and J by 5 bases, with 16 bases between them. CDR3 DNA sequence: TGTGCCAGCAGTGGAATTGGCGGGATAGACAATGAGCAGTTCTTC. Translated: CASSGIGGIDNEQFF.

This clonotype was detected many times. The J gene is TRBJ2-1, the V gene TRBV30, with a possible D match to TRBD2 (6 bases). V lost 3 bases to trimming and J lost 10 bases, with 10 bases between them. Germline lookup yields CDR1 GTSNPN and CDR2 SVGIG (reference sequence). The CDR3 consists of 11 residues. CDR3 loop: CAWSPGLEQFF. The DNA of the CDR3 is TGTGCCTGGAGCCCTGGACTAGAGCAGTTCTTC.

This clonotype has at least ten counts. The chain recombines TRBV7-9 with TRBJ1-1; D gene uncertain. Germline values: CDR1 SEHNR, CDR2 FQNEAQ (reference sequence). V lost 7 bases, J lost 6 bases, and 15 bases lay in between. This CDR3 has 13 residues. The CDR3 DNA is TGTGCCAGCACCTCTCGGGATTCCGCTGAAGCTTTCTTT. Translated, it gives CASTSRDSAEAFF.

The chain has TRBV10-1 and TRBJ2-4, with 7 bases aligning to TRBD2. V was pared by 9 bases and J by 2 bases, with 4 bases of the junction left unmatched. Per the germline V gene, CDR1 is WNHNN and CDR2 is SYGVQD (reference sequence). The CDR3 covers 13 residues. CDR3 DNA sequence: TGCGCCAGTGCGGGAGTCTCCAAAAACATTCAGTACTTC. It is translated as CASAGVSKNIQYF.

This clonotype was picked up many times. The rearrangement joins TRBV19 to TRBJ1-6, with D uncertain. This CDR3 comprises 13 residues. V was clipped by 9 bases and J by 6 bases, with 12 bases between them. Germline V gene sequence: CDR1 LNHDA, CDR2 SQIVND (reference sequence). The CDR3 is CASRFGGNSPLHF. In DNA form, the CDR3 reads TGTGCCAGCAGATTCGGTGGTAATTCACCCCTCCACTTT.

At least ten counts were recorded for this clonotype. The chain is built from TRBV28 and TRBJ2-7; no clear D gene. CDR3 length equals 13 residues. In germline, CDR1 is MDHEN, CDR2 SYDVKM. Trimming stripped 11 bases from V and 2 bases from J, with 16 bases between. DNA of the CDR3: TGTGCCCACTCCCCCGAGATTCCCTACGAGCAGTACTTC. It yields the protein CAHSPEIPYEQYF.